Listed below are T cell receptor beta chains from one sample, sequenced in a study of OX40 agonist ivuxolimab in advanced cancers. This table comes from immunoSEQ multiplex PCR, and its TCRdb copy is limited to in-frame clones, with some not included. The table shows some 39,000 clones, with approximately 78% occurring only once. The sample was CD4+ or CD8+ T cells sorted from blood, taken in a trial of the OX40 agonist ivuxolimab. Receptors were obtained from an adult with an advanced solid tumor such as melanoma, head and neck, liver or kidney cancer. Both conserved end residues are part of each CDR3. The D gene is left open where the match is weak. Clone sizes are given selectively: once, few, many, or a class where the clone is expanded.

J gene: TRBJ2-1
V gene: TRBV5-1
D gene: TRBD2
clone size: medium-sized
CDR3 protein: CASSLEGRAREQFF
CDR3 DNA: TGCGCCAGCAGCTTGGAGGGGAGGGCACGTGAGCAGTTCTTC

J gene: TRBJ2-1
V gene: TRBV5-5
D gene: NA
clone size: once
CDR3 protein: CASSLGSWDSYNEQFF
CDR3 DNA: TGTGCCAGCAGCTTGGGCAGTTGGGACTCTTACAATGAGCAGTTCTTC

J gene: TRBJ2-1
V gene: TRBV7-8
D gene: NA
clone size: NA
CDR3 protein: CAVARSNALNEQFF
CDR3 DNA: TGTGCCGTCGCTAGGTCAAATGCTCTCAATGAGCAGTTCTTC

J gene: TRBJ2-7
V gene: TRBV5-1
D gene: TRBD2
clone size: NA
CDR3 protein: CASSLGLAGVYEQYF
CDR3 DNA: TGCGCCAGCAGCTTGGGGCTAGCGGGAGTTTACGAGCAGTACTTC

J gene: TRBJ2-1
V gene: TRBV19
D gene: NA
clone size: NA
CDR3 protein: CASSPDGRSYNEQFF
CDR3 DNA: TGTGCCAGTAGTCCGGACGGGCGCTCCTACAATGAGCAGTTCTTC

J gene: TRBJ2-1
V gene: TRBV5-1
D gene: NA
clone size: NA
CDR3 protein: CASSLALPGGNEQFF
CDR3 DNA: TGCGCCAGCAGCTTGGCCCTTCCAGGGGGGAATGAGCAGTTCTTC

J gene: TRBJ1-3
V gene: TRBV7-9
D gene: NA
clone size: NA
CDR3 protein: CASSPDVGGGGNTIYF
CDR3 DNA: TGTGCCAGCAGCCCCGACGTCGGGGGAGGTGGAAACACCATATATTTT

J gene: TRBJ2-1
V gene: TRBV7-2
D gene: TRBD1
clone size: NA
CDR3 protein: CASSTDRGRYNEQFF
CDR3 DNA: TGTGCCAGCAGTACCGACAGGGGACGGTACAATGAGCAGTTCTTC

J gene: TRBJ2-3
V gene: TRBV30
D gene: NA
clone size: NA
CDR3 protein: CAWSVMMSSETDTQYF
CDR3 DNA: TGTGCCTGGAGTGTAATGATGTCTAGCGAAACAGATACGCAGTATTTT

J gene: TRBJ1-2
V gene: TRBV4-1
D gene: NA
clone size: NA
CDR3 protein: CASSQEAGKSF
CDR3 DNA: TGCGCCAGCAGCCAAGAGGCAGGGAAGTCCTTC

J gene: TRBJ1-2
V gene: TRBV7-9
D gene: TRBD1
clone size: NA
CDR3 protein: CASSLVWQGVNGYTF
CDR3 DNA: TGTGCCAGCAGCTTAGTGTGGCAGGGGGTTAATGGCTACACCTTC

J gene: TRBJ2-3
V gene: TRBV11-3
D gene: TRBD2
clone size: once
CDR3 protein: CASSLGGGVNTDTQYF
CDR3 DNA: TGTGCCAGCAGCTTAGGGGGGGGTGTGAACACAGATACGCAGTATTTT

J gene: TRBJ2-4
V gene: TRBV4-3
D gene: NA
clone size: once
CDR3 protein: CASSQDIFIKNIQYF
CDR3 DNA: TGCGCCAGCAGCCAAGATATCTTTATCAAAAACATTCAGTACTTC

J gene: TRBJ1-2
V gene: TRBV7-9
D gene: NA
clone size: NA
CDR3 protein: CASSLVGGYTF
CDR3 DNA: TGTGCCAGCAGCTTAGTGGGTGGCTACACCTTC

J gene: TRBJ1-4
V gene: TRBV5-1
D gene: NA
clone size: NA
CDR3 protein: CASSSQGGEKLFF
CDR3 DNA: TGCGCCAGCAGCTCTCAGGGAGGTGAAAAACTGTTTTTT

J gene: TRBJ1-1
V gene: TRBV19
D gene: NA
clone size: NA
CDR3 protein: CASSRGQRQNTEAFF
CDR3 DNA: TGTGCCAGTAGTAGAGGACAGAGACAGAACACTGAAGCTTTCTTT

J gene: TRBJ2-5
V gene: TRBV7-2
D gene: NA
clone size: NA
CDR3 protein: CASSFNTQETQYF
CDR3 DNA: TGTGCCAGCAGCTTTAACACTCAAGAGACCCAGTACTTC

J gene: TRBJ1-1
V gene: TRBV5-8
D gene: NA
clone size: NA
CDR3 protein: CASSSPRGMNTEAFF
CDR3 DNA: TGTGCCAGCAGCTCGCCCAGGGGTATGAACACTGAAGCTTTCTTT

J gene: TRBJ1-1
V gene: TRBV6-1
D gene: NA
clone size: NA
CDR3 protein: CASRAGVGFSEAFF
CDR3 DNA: TGTGCCAGCAGAGCCGGGGTTGGGTTCTCTGAAGCTTTCTTT

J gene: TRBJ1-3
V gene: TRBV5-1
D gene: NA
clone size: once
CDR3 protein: CASSLGTRNTIYF
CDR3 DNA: TGCGCCAGCAGCTTGGGGACCCGAAACACCATATATTTT

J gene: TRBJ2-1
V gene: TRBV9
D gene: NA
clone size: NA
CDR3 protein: CASSVESRYNEQFF
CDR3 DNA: TGTGCCAGCAGCGTAGAATCCCGGTACAATGAGCAGTTCTTC

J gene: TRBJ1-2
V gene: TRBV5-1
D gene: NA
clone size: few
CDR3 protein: CASSLEWMGSLGAF
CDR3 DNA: TGCGCCAGCAGCTTGGAGTGGATGGGCAGCCTCGGCGCCTTC

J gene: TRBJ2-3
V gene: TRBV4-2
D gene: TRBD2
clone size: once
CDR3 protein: CASSQDRGETDTQYF
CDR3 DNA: TGTGCCAGCAGCCAAGATCGGGGGGAAACAGATACGCAGTATTTT

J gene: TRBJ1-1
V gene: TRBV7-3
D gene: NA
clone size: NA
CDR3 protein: CASSRPGSTEAFF
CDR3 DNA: TGTGCCAGCAGCCGTCCGGGGAGCACTGAAGCTTTCTTT

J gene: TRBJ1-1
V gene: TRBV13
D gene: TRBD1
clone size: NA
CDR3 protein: CASSRSRGRPEAFF
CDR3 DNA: TGTGCCAGCAGCCGCTCCAGGGGGAGGCCTGAAGCTTTCTTT

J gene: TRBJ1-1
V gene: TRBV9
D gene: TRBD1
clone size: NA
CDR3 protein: CASSVTGGTEAFF
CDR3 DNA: TGTGCCAGCAGCGTTACAGGGGGCACTGAAGCTTTCTTT

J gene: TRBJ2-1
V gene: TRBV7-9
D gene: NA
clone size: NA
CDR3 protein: CASSPGVGSSSYNEQFF
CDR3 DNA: TGTGCCAGCAGCCCTGGGGTCGGAAGTAGCTCCTACAATGAGCAGTTCTTC

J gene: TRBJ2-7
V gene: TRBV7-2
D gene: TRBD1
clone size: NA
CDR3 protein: CASSFTGGYEQYF
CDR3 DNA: TGTGCCAGCAGCTTCACAGGGGGCTACGAGCAGTACTTC

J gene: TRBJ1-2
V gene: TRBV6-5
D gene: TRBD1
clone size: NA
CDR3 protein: CASSYSRDRAGRGYTF
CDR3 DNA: TGTGCCAGCAGTTACTCCCGGGACAGGGCGGGTAGGGGCTACACCTTC

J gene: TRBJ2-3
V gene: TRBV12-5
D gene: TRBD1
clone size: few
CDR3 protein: CASTNRGASTDTQYF
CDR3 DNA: TGTGCTAGTACCAACAGGGGGGCGAGCACAGATACGCAGTATTTT

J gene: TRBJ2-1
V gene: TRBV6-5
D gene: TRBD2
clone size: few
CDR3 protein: CASSSSGSTLNEQFF
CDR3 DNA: TGTGCCAGCAGTTCCAGCGGGAGTACCTTAAATGAGCAGTTCTTC